This TCR beta chain came from a study of pediatric ulcerative colitis. General study findings and limits: Clonal expansions reduced rectal repertoire diversity in acute severe colitis.

In germline, CDR1 is KGHSH, CDR2 LQKENI. The CDR3 extends over 15 amino acids. V shed 1 base and J shed 0 bases, with 10 bases lying between them. In this sample, this clone turned up once. The antigen remains unidentified. The rectum was sampled with one to two pinch biopsies at colonoscopy. No immunosuppressive drugs were given to ulcerative colitis patients before diagnostic colonoscopy. Generated by immunoSEQ multiplex PCR, the TCRdb table keeps only in-frame clones and is missing some. The table includes about 36,000 clones, less than 80% detected once. This TCR came from a boy under 18 with moderate ulcerative colitis. Sequencing was performed on gut tissue. V and J are TRBV18 and TRBJ2-7; D is ambiguous. CDR3 sequence (DNA): TGTGCCAGCTCACCACGGTCTGAGAGCTCCTACGAGCAGTACTTC. It encodes CASSPRSESSYEQYF.